These 28 T cell receptor beta chains came from one sample sequenced in a study of blood T cell repertoires in COVID-19. Data came from immunoSEQ multiplex PCR; TCRdb stores just in-frame clones and leaves some out. The sample yields 90,000 to 150,000 clones, 65% to 90% seen once. The material sequenced was peripheral blood. The receptors were sampled from an elderly man with acute or convalescent COVID-19.

This chain connects TRBV27 to TRBJ1-1; TRBD1 aligns across 7 bases. V shed 6 bases and J 1 base; nucleotides not matched to a gene: 2. From germline, CDR1 is MNHEY and CDR2 SMNVEV (reference sequence). The CDR3 is made up of 13 amino acids. The CDR3 region has the DNA TGTGCCAGCAGGGGACAGAAGAACACTGAAGCTTTCTTT. This codes for CASRGQKNTEAFF.

This chain uses TRBV30 with TRBJ1-4, with TRBD1 matching over 7 bases. Germline CDR1 is GTSNPN and CDR2 is SVGIG (reference sequence). This CDR3 is built from 13 residues. V shed 5 bases, J shed 4 bases, and the junction held 4 bases outside the gene matches. The DNA of the CDR3 is TGTGCCTGGCGGGGACAGATTAATGAAAAACTGTTTTTT. Encoded protein: CAWRGQINEKLFF.

A few counts support this clone. The chain links TRBV6-5 to TRBJ1-4; TRBD1 is a possible D gene (5 bases). This CDR3 spans 15 amino acids. CDR1 and CDR2 (germline): MNHEY, SVGAGI. V was pared by 7 bases and J by 1 base, with 13 bases between. The CDR3 reads CASKVREGTNEKLFF. The CDR3 nucleotides read TGTGCCAGCAAAGTCAGGGAGGGAACTAATGAAAAACTGTTTTTT.

V and J are TRBV4-3 and TRBJ2-7; weak D call: TRBD2 (6 bases). Germline CDR1 reads LGHNA; CDR2 reads YSLEER. This CDR3 is 14 amino acids long. Trimming removed 1 base at V and 0 bases at J, with 7 bases between. CDR3 sequence: CASSQGRDSYEQYF. CDR3 in DNA: TGCGCCAGCAGCCAAGGGCGGGACTCCTACGAGCAGTACTTC.

The chain combines TRBV7-9 with TRBJ2-1; no clear D. V shed 2 bases and J shed 4 bases, with 6 bases lying between them. The CDR3 has 13 residues. Looked up from germline, CDR1 is SEHNR and CDR2 is FQNEAQ (reference sequence). CDR3 coding DNA: TGTGCCAGCAGCTTACTTGAGTACAATGAGCAGTTCTTC. It is translated as CASSLLEYNEQFF.

The rearrangement joins TRBV5-6 to TRBJ1-3; D might be TRBD1 (5 bases). Germline lookup yields CDR1 SGHDT and CDR2 YYEEEE. There are 14 residues in the CDR3. V was shortened by 7 bases and J by 0 bases, with 11 bases between the two germline ends. The CDR3 loop reads CASFQGPSGNTIYF. The CDR3 DNA reads TGTGCCAGCTTTCAGGGCCCCTCTGGAAACACCATATATTTT.

The chain couples TRBV5-5 to TRBJ1-2; tentatively, D is TRBD1 (6 bases). Per the germline V gene, CDR1 is SGHKS and CDR2 is YYEKEE (reference sequence). Trimming removed 0 bases at V and 8 bases at J, with 11 bases between. The CDR3 is made up of 13 amino acids. Written as DNA, the CDR3 is TGTGCCAGCAGCTTGGCGGGGGGCTACGGCTACACCTTC. This gives the protein CASSLAGGYGYTF.

The chain links TRBV19 to TRBJ2-7, with D possibly TRBD1 on 6 matching bases. This CDR3 region has 14 residues. Germline lookup yields CDR1 LNHDA and CDR2 SQIVND (reference sequence). With 5 bases removed from V and 0 bases from J, the gap between germline ends came to 11 bases. CDR3 amino acids: CASSPQGSSYEQYF. The DNA of the CDR3 is TGTGCCAGTAGTCCTCAGGGGAGCTCCTACGAGCAGTACTTC.

The J gene is TRBJ2-7, the V gene TRBV5-4; TRBD1 aligns across 10 bases. The CDR3 loop spans 15 amino acids. V was pared by 4 bases and J by 2 bases, with 6 bases of the junction left unmatched. From germline, CDR1 is SGHNT and CDR2 YYREEE (reference sequence). Here the CDR3 reads CASSPPGQGTYEQYF. The CDR3, as DNA: TGTGCCAGCAGCCCACCGGGACAGGGGACCTACGAGCAGTACTTC.

The rearrangement uses TRBV7-9 and TRBJ1-2; D unclear. Germline CDR1 and CDR2: SEHNR and FQNEAQ (reference sequence). The V end lost 1 base, the J end lost 7 bases, and 13 bases lay between the germline ends. The CDR3 extends over 14 amino acids. Here the CDR3 DNA reads TGTGCCAGCAGCTTAGTTTCCCAGAATGGTGGCTACACCTTC. Translated, it gives CASSLVSQNGGYTF.

V is TRBV3-1 (or the pseudogene TRBV3-2) and J is TRBJ2-7; weak D call: TRBD2 (5 bases). The germline V gene encodes CDR1 LGHDT and CDR2 YNNKEL (reference sequence). CDR3 length: 12 amino acids. The V end was cut by 3 bases, the J end by 6 bases, with 9 bases between. The CDR3 protein is CASSHAGTEQYF. DNA for the CDR3: TGTGCCAGCAGCCACGCGGGCACCGAGCAGTACTTC.

This chain links TRBV6-1 with TRBJ2-3; 12 bases match TRBD2. The germline CDR1 and CDR2 sequences are MNHNS and SASEGT. The CDR3 consists of 17 residues. V shed 0 bases, J shed 5 bases, and the junction held 6 bases outside the gene matches. CDR3 nucleotides: TGTGCCAGCAGTGAAGCTCCTAGCGGGGGGGCGAGAGATACGCAGTATTTT. Protein sequence: CASSEAPSGGARDTQYF.

The chain couples TRBV6-5 to TRBJ1-2; no reliable D call. The CDR3 has 13 residues. CDR1 and CDR2 (germline): MNHEY, SVGAGI. V was trimmed by 1 base and J by 0 bases, leaving 3 bases between them. The CDR3 is CASSYLANYGYTF. The CDR3 region has the DNA TGTGCCAGCAGTTACTTAGCTAACTATGGCTACACCTTC.

This clone is categorized as medium-sized. The rearrangement links TRBV4-3 to TRBJ2-7; 10 bases are shared with TRBD2. V shed 1 base and J 0 bases; nucleotides not matched to a gene: 6. Germline CDR1 and CDR2: LGHNA and YSLEER. This CDR3 has 17 residues. DNA for the CDR3: TGCGCCAGCAGCCAAGGTACCGCTAGCGGGGGCTCCTACGAGCAGTACTTC. It translates to CASSQGTASGGSYEQYF.

This clone was picked up a small number of times. The V and J genes are TRBV10-2 and TRBJ1-1; D is uncertain. The CDR3 contains 12 residues. Trimming stripped 2 bases from V and 4 bases from J, with 5 bases between. The germline V gene has CDR1 WSHSY and CDR2 SAAADI. The CDR3 here is CASSEGSTEAFF. For the CDR3, the DNA is TGCGCCAGCAGTGAGGGGAGCACTGAAGCTTTCTTT.

The chain links TRBV3-1 (or the pseudogene TRBV3-2) to TRBJ1-5; the D gene is possibly TRBD1 (6 bases). Germline V lookup: CDR1 LGHDT, CDR2 YNNKEL (reference sequence). The CDR3 spans 13 residues. The V end was cut by 1 base, the J end by 7 bases, with 8 bases between. CDR3 sequence (DNA): TGTGCCAGCAGCCAAGTTGGGGGCCAGCCCCAGCATTTT. Its protein is CASSQVGGQPQHF.

This clone was observed a few times. The J gene is TRBJ1-4, the V gene TRBV7-9, with 7 nucleotides matching TRBD1. The CDR3 contains 16 residues. The germline V gene has CDR1 SEHNR and CDR2 FQNEAQ (reference sequence). With 2 bases clipped from V and 0 bases from J, the junction kept 3 bases outside the gene matches. CDR3 DNA sequence: TGTGCCAGCAGCTTAAGACAGGGCGCAACTAATGAAAAACTGTTTTTT. Amino acids: CASSLRQGATNEKLFF.

V usage is TRBV12-3 or TRBV12-4 and J usage is TRBJ1-1; weak D call: TRBD1 (6 bases). The CDR3 runs 12 residues. Between the trimmed V and J ends, which lost 8 bases and 8 bases, there was a span of 15 bases. For the CDR3, the DNA is TGTGCCAGCGGGTTAGGGGGGCTAGAAGCTTTCTTT. Its translation: CASGLGGLEAFF.

This clone was seen a single time. J is TRBJ1-2 and V is TRBV20-1; D is uncertain. Germline loops: CDR1 DFQATT, CDR2 SNEGSKA (reference sequence). This CDR3 region has 11 residues. The ends were cut back, 4 bases at V and 4 bases at J, with 7 bases in the middle. CDR3 bases: TGCAGTGCTATGCCCGGCTATGGCTACACCTTC. This gives the protein CSAMPGYGYTF.

Only a few counts were recorded for this clone. The chain combines TRBV3-1 (or the pseudogene TRBV3-2) with TRBJ2-1, with D possibly being TRBD2 (6 bases). Germline CDR1 LGHDT, CDR2 YNNKEL (reference sequence). This CDR3 is built from 16 residues. Trimming stripped 4 bases from V and 3 bases from J, with 16 bases between. The CDR3 region is CASSPEPGLNYNEQFF. The CDR3 nucleotides are TGTGCCAGCAGCCCAGAACCGGGACTGAACTACAATGAGCAGTTCTTC.

As regards this clone: Additional DNA sequences in this sample encode the identical CDR3. The rearrangement links TRBV5-1 to TRBJ1-3; D may be TRBD1 (6 bases). The V gene lost 0 bases and the J gene lost 4 bases, with 8 bases spanning the gap. The CDR3 extends over 14 amino acids. Germline V gives CDR1 SGHRS, CDR2 YFSETQ. The CDR3 nucleotides are TGCGCCAGCAGCTTGGGGGGGCTAGGAAACACCATATATTTT. Protein: CASSLGGLGNTIYF.

V gene TRBV20-1 combines with J gene TRBJ2-5; 8 nucleotides align to TRBD2. The CDR3 is made up of 17 amino acids. V gave up 3 bases and J gave up 4 bases; unmatched junction bases: 16. Per the germline V gene, CDR1 is DFQATT and CDR2 is SNEGSKA (reference sequence). Written as DNA, the CDR3 is TGCAGTGCTAGTTCCCCCCAACCCGGGAGGGGAGGAGAGACCCAGTACTTC. It encodes CSASSPQPGRGGETQYF.

The V gene is TRBV10-3, the J gene TRBJ1-2; perhaps TRBD1 as D (5 bases). CDR1 is ENHRY, CDR2 SYGVKD, per germline. This CDR3 comprises 12 residues. V was trimmed by 5 bases and J by 5 bases, leaving 9 bases between them. Here the CDR3 DNA reads TGTGCCATCAGTACAGGTAGTTATGGCTACACCTTC. Its translation is CAISTGSYGYTF.

The chain couples TRBV2 to TRBJ1-5; 8 bases line up with TRBD1. The CDR3 is made up of 16 amino acids. The V gene end was trimmed by 10 bases and the J gene end by 8 bases; junction bases not matched to a gene: 19. Germline CDR1 SNHLY, CDR2 FYNNEI. CDR3 sequence: CATSTGGGGPREPQHF. The CDR3 DNA follows: TGTGCCACCTCCACAGGGGGAGGGGGACCCAGGGAGCCCCAGCATTTT.

The chain carries TRBV3-1 (or the pseudogene TRBV3-2) and TRBJ2-7; perhaps TRBD2 as D (5 bases). V gave up 0 bases and J gave up 8 bases, with 14 bases separating them. CDR3 length equals 14 residues. Looked up from germline, CDR1 is LGHDT and CDR2 is YNNKEL (reference sequence). CDR3 DNA: TGTGCCAGCAGCCAAGATGCGGGTTGGGGTCAGCAGTACTTC. Translation gives CASSQDAGWGQQYF.

The J gene is TRBJ1-3, the V gene TRBV29-1, with unresolved D. CDR1 is SQVTM and CDR2 is ANQGSEA in the germline V gene. The V end lost 7 bases, the J end lost 0 bases, and 13 bases lay between the germline ends. The CDR3 consists of 14 residues. The DNA of the CDR3 is TGCAGCGCCCGATGGGCGAACTCTGGAAACACCATATATTTT. It codes for CSARWANSGNTIYF.

The V gene is TRBV7-2, the J gene TRBJ1-6, with 10 bases identical to TRBD1. The germline gives CDR1 SGHTA, CDR2 FQGNSA. Trimming took 3 bases from V and 10 from J; bases not matched to a gene: 3. CDR3 length equals 14 residues. Written as DNA, the CDR3 is TGTGCCAGCAGCTTTGGACAGGGGGGCTCACCCCTCCACTTT. Translation: CASSFGQGGSPLHF.

The rearrangement links TRBV28 to TRBJ1-6; possible D gene TRBD1, 6 bases. CDR1 is MDHEN, CDR2 SYDVKM, per germline. Trimming took 7 bases from V and 8 from J, leaving 15 bases between them. CDR3 length equals 14 residues. CDR3 region: CASTGGQTYSPLHF. The CDR3 DNA follows: TGTGCCAGCACCGGAGGACAGACCTATTCACCCCTCCACTTT. The whole variable domain, remainder taken from reference TRBV28 and TRBJ1-6, is DVKVTQSSRYLVKRTGEKVFLECVQDMDHENMFWYRQDPGLGLRLIYFSYDVKMKEKGDIPEGYSVSREKKERFSLILESASTNQTSMYLCASTGGQTYSPLHFGNGTRLTVT.